The 31 T cell receptor beta chains in this list originate from one sample, sequenced in a study of blood T cell repertoires in COVID-19. Clones were read by immunoSEQ multiplex PCR, and TCRdb kept only the in-frame ones, dropping some. The profile covers 50,000 to 65,000 clones, with around four fifths appearing a single time and roughly 5% taken by the ten largest. The sequenced material came from peripheral blood. The source of these receptors is a man aged 70-80 years with acute or convalescent COVID-19.

The chain combines TRBV3-1 (or the pseudogene TRBV3-2) with TRBJ2-1, with D maybe TRBD1 (5 bases). Per the germline V gene, CDR1 is LGHDT and CDR2 is YNNKEL (reference sequence). The ends were cut back, 1 base at V and 10 bases at J, with 8 bases in the middle. This CDR3 is 12 amino acids long. In DNA form, the CDR3 reads TGTGCCAGCAGCCAAGCTGACAGAGAGCAGTTCTTC. Its protein product is CASSQADREQFF.

The genes are TRBV27 and TRBJ2-7; D gene ambiguous. This CDR3 has 14 amino acids. Germline V gives CDR1 MNHEY, CDR2 SMNVEV (reference sequence). Deletions cut 0 bases from V and 1 base from J, with 7 bases between. The DNA for the CDR3 is TGTGCCAGCAGTTTATCCGGTTTTTCCTACGAGCAGTACTTC. Translated, it gives CASSLSGFSYEQYF.

V and J are TRBV6-5 and TRBJ2-4; 7 nucleotides line up with TRBD1. Per the germline V gene, CDR1 is MNHEY and CDR2 is SVGAGI. Losses at the gene ends were 6 bases for V and 6 bases for J; bases not matched to a gene: 5. The CDR3 runs to 13 residues. DNA of the CDR3: TGTGCCAGCAGCGTTCGGGACAGAAACATTCAGTACTTC. Amino acids: CASSVRDRNIQYF.

This chain links TRBV28 with TRBJ1-2; D gene ambiguous. CDR1 is MDHEN and CDR2 is SYDVKM in the germline V gene. The CDR3 length is 13 residues. V lost 5 bases to trimming and J lost 9 bases, with 16 bases between them. DNA for the CDR3: TGTGCCAGCAGTCCCCCGGAGAGGATCAGCTACACCTTC. Its protein product is CASSPPERISYTF.

The genes are TRBV16 and TRBJ1-6, with unresolved D. The CDR3 contains 16 residues. Trimming shortened V by 0 bases and J by 0 bases, and 6 bases separated the two germline ends. CDR1 and CDR2 from the germline V gene are KGHSY and FQNENV. The CDR3 loop reads CASSQSARSYNSPLHF. The CDR3 DNA follows: TGTGCCAGCAGCCAATCGGCACGCTCCTATAATTCACCCCTCCACTTT.

J is TRBJ1-4 and V is TRBV2; D not resolved. CDR3 length: 15 residues. V lost 2 bases to trimming and J lost 0 bases, with 7 bases between them. Germline CDR1 reads SNHLY; CDR2 reads FYNNEI. CDR3 amino acids: CASSESRATNEKLFF. In DNA, the CDR3 is TGTGCCAGCAGTGAATCGCGCGCAACTAATGAAAAACTGTTTTTT.

This rearrangement joins TRBV7-8 to TRBJ2-1; TRBD2 matches at 7 bases. Germline trimming cut 3 bases from V and 6 bases from J; bases unmatched to any gene: 11. This CDR3 is 16 amino acids long. CDR1 is SGHVS and CDR2 is FQNEAQ in the germline V gene. CDR3 protein: CASSFWERGGSNEQFF. DNA for the CDR3: TGTGCCAGCAGCTTTTGGGAGCGGGGTGGGAGCAATGAGCAGTTCTTC.

The chain recombines TRBV5-1 with TRBJ1-2, with a possible D match to TRBD1 (5 bases). Germline lookup yields CDR1 SGHRS and CDR2 YFSETQ. Trimming took off 1 base at V and 5 bases at J, with 15 bases between the two ends. The CDR3 covers 15 residues. In nucleotides, the CDR3 is TGCGCCAGCAGCTTGCAGGGCGGGGACGTGTATGGCTACACCTTC. This sequence encodes CASSLQGGDVYGYTF.

The V gene is TRBV9, the J gene TRBJ1-1; 8 nucleotides agree with TRBD1. Germline CDR1 reads SGDLS; CDR2 reads YYNGEE. After removal of 3 bases from V and 3 bases from J, the junction contained 1 base not matched to a gene. The CDR3 contains 13 residues. The chain's CDR3 is CASSDRGDTEAFF. CDR3 in DNA: TGTGCCAGCAGCGACAGGGGGGACACTGAAGCTTTCTTT.

This clone was seen a few times. The CDR3: CASSLAAQGGEQYF. CDR3 DNA: TGCGCCAGCAGCTTGGCCGCACAGGGCGGCGAGCAGTACTTC. The rearrangement links TRBV5-1 to TRBJ2-7; TRBD1 might be the D (6 bases). V was clipped by 0 bases and J by 6 bases, with 13 bases between them. The germline V gene has CDR1 SGHRS and CDR2 YFSETQ. The CDR3 is 14 residues long. Supplemented by reference TRBV5-1 and TRBJ2-7, the full variable domain reads KAGVTQTPRYLIKTRGQQVTLSCSPISGHRSVSWYQQTPGQGLQFLFEYFSETQRNKGNFPGRFSGRQFSNSRSEMNVSTLELGDSALYLCASSLAAQGGEQYFGPGTRLTVT.

CDR3 residues: CASSTGARTYNEQFF. CDR3 DNA: TGTGCCAGCAGTACAGGGGCGAGAACCTACAATGAGCAGTTCTTC. The J gene is TRBJ2-1, the V gene TRBV6-5; 7 bases align to TRBD1. This CDR3 has 15 amino acids. Germline-derived CDR1 and CDR2 are MNHEY and SVGAGI. The V gene end was trimmed by 5 bases and the J gene end by 2 bases; junction bases not matched to a gene: 6.

The chain has TRBV28 and TRBJ2-7, with TRBD1 matching 9 bases. Trimming removed 6 bases from V and 3 bases from J; junction bases left unmatched: 12. Germline CDR1 reads MDHEN; CDR2 reads SYDVKM. The CDR3 length is 16 residues. CDR3 protein: CASRVATGGSLYEQYF. Written as DNA, the CDR3 is TGTGCCAGCAGGGTCGCCACAGGGGGCTCCCTCTACGAGCAGTACTTC.

This rearrangement joins TRBV9 to TRBJ2-1; D possibly corresponds to TRBD2 (6 bases). The germline V gene encodes CDR1 SGDLS and CDR2 YYNGEE. Trimming cost V 3 bases and J 7 bases, with 14 bases left between them. CDR3 length: 14 amino acids. CDR3 amino acids: CASSGSQGGNEQFF. The CDR3 bases are TGTGCCAGCAGCGGATCGCAGGGAGGAAATGAGCAGTTCTTC.

The chain uses TRBV6-1 and TRBJ2-2; 11 bases agree with TRBD2. J lost 5 bases, V lost 4 bases, and 6 bases had no gene match. CDR1 is MNHNS, CDR2 SASEGT, per germline. This CDR3 spans 16 amino acids. Here the CDR3 DNA reads TGTGCCAGCAGTGCTCTTAGCGGGGGGGCGACCGGGGAGCTGTTTTTT. It codes for CASSALSGGATGELFF.

The DNA of the CDR3 is TGTGCCAGCAGCGCCCGACTAAGTAATGAAAAACTGTTTTTT. Protein sequence: CASSARLSNEKLFF. The chain joins TRBV11-2 to TRBJ1-4; D is unclear. CDR1 and CDR2 from the germline V gene are SGHAT and FQNNGV. The V and J ends lost 5 bases and 4 bases respectively, with 11 bases between them. The CDR3 length is 14 residues. Full variable domain (outside the CDR3, taken from reference TRBV11-2 and TRBJ1-4): EAGVAQSPRYKIIEKRQSVAFWCNPISGHATLYWYQQILGQGPKLLIQFQNNGVVDDSQLPKDRFSAERLKGVDSTLKIQPAKLEDSAVYLCASSARLSNEKLFFGSGTQLSVL.

This CDR3 is CASSAPRTGGYNEQFF. CDR3 sequence (DNA): TGTGCCAGCAGCGCCCCCAGGACAGGGGGCTACAATGAGCAGTTCTTC. The V call is TRBV11-2, the J call TRBJ2-1; 10 bases are shared with TRBD1. V shed 5 bases, J shed 3 bases, and the junction held 7 bases outside the gene matches. Germline CDR1 and CDR2: SGHAT and FQNNGV. The CDR3 covers 16 residues.

The chain uses TRBV28 and TRBJ2-3; D ambiguous. Looked up from germline, CDR1 is MDHEN and CDR2 is SYDVKM. The germline V and J ends were trimmed by 1 base and 2 bases, with 13 bases remaining between them. The CDR3 is 16 residues long. The CDR3 DNA reads as TGTGCCAGCAGTTTATACTCTAGAACGAACACAGATACGCAGTATTTT. Translation: CASSLYSRTNTDTQYF.

This chain uses TRBV7-9 with TRBJ1-4; the D is unclear. The V end was cut by 1 base, the J end by 0 bases, with 6 bases between. The CDR3 runs to 15 residues. The germline V gene has CDR1 SEHNR and CDR2 FQNEAQ (reference sequence). CDR3 bases: TGTGCCAGCAGCTTAGGGCTGGCAACTAATGAAAAACTGTTTTTT. This translates into CASSLGLATNEKLFF.

This clone was observed a single time. The J gene is TRBJ1-1, the V gene TRBV3-1 (or the pseudogene TRBV3-2); 7 bases are a match to TRBD1. Germline-derived CDR1 and CDR2 are LGHDT and YNNKEL (reference sequence). The CDR3 runs to 16 residues. The ends lost 4 bases at V and 2 bases at J; junction bases unmatched: 10. The CDR3: CASSPDRVGFNTEAFF. CDR3 in DNA: TGTGCCAGCAGCCCAGACAGGGTAGGGTTTAACACTGAAGCTTTCTTT.

The chain recombines TRBV6-5 with TRBJ1-6; D possibly corresponds to TRBD1 (6 bases). The CDR3 totals 15 residues. Per the germline V gene, CDR1 is MNHEY and CDR2 is SVGAGI. V lost 0 bases and J 7 bases, leaving 10 bases between the germline ends. CDR3 in amino acids: CASSYSRGGNSPLHF. The CDR3 DNA is TGTGCCAGCAGTTACTCCAGGGGCGGGAATTCACCCCTCCACTTT.

V and J are TRBV27 and TRBJ1-5; D gene unclear. The V end lost 3 bases, the J end lost 3 bases, and 9 bases lay between the germline ends. The CDR3 extends over 14 amino acids. From germline, CDR1 is MNHEY and CDR2 SMNVEV (reference sequence). CDR3 in amino acids: CASSFRVDNQPQHF. Here the CDR3 DNA reads TGTGCCAGCAGTTTCCGGGTTGACAATCAGCCCCAGCATTTT.

This rearrangement joins TRBV5-1 to TRBJ1-1; D is uncertain. Per the germline V gene, CDR1 is SGHRS and CDR2 is YFSETQ. The CDR3 totals 12 residues. V lost 4 bases, J lost 4 bases, and 8 bases lay in between. CDR3 coding DNA: TGCGCCAGCAGCCCGGCGGGCACTGAAGCTTTCTTT. This sequence encodes CASSPAGTEAFF.

There are a few counts of this clone. V usage is TRBV9 and J usage is TRBJ2-1, with TRBD2 matching 9 bases. With 4 bases clipped from V and 4 bases from J, the junction kept 6 bases outside the gene matches. The CDR3 runs 15 residues. In germline, CDR1 is SGDLS, CDR2 YYNGEE. CDR3 bases: TGTGCCAGCAGCTTGGGCGGGGGGGCTTACAATGAGCAGTTCTTC. This sequence encodes CASSLGGGAYNEQFF.

V gene TRBV6-5 combines with J gene TRBJ2-7; 9 nucleotides match TRBD1. The J segment lost 7 bases and the V segment lost 4 bases, leaving 8 bases of the junction unmatched. This CDR3 comprises 14 residues. Germline CDR1 and CDR2: MNHEY and SVGAGI. CDR3 loop: CASSLLYRGPEQYF. DNA of the CDR3: TGTGCCAGCAGTTTACTCTACAGGGGGCCTGAGCAGTACTTC.

The chain recombines TRBV19 with TRBJ1-5; the D gene is possibly TRBD1 (5 bases). Per germline, CDR1 LNHDA and CDR2 SQIVND (reference sequence). V dropped 4 bases and J dropped 3 bases, with 7 bases sitting between them. This CDR3 contains 13 residues. The CDR3 loop reads CASSNRNNQPQHF. The CDR3 DNA is TGTGCCAGTAGTAACAGGAACAATCAGCCCCAGCATTTT.

V is TRBV7-9 and J is TRBJ2-7; 11 positions match TRBD1. The CDR3 length is 16 residues. Germline assignment: CDR1 SEHNR and CDR2 FQNEAQ (reference sequence). Unmatched junction bases numbered 7, after V lost 2 bases and J lost 4 bases. This chain's CDR3 is CASSLSLGDRGYEQYF. CDR3 nucleotides: TGTGCCAGCAGCTTAAGCCTAGGGGACAGGGGGTACGAGCAGTACTTC.

The rearrangement joins TRBV2 to TRBJ2-7; 11 bases match TRBD1. Germline CDR1 and CDR2: SNHLY and FYNNEI. This CDR3 comprises 16 residues. The V segment lost 4 bases and the J segment 6 bases; nucleotides outside the gene matches: 11. Written as DNA, the CDR3 is TGTGCCAGCAGTGCACCTCCGGGACAGGGGGTTGGCGAGCAGTACTTC. As protein: CASSAPPGQGVGEQYF.

The chain combines TRBV5-1 with TRBJ1-4; D is unresolved. The ends were cut back, 4 bases at V and 7 bases at J, with 14 bases in the middle. The CDR3 contains 14 residues. Germline lookup yields CDR1 SGHRS and CDR2 YFSETQ. The CDR3 is CASSRGQQGEKLFF. In nucleotides, the CDR3 is TGCGCCAGCAGCCGGGGTCAGCAAGGTGAAAAACTGTTTTTT. The full variable domain, its missing parts supplied by reference TRBV5-1 and TRBJ1-4, is KAGVTQTPRYLIKTRGQQVTLSCSPISGHRSVSWYQQTPGQGLQFLFEYFSETQRNKGNFPGRFSGRQFSNSRSEMNVSTLELGDSALYLCASSRGQQGEKLFFGSGTQLSVL.

This chain connects TRBV29-1 to TRBJ2-7; D is possibly TRBD2 (5 bases). Germline loops: CDR1 SQVTM, CDR2 ANQGSEA. V was cut by 1 base and J by 5 bases, with 15 bases left in between. This CDR3 is built from 14 residues. The CDR3 DNA is TGCAGCGTTGAAGGGGGTCGAGGGTCTGACGAGCAGTACTTC. Amino acids: CSVEGGRGSDEQYF.

The V gene is TRBV3-1 (or the pseudogene TRBV3-2), the J gene TRBJ2-5, with 12 bases that match TRBD2. Germline V gene data show CDR1 as LGHDT and CDR2 as YNNKEL (reference sequence). CDR3 size: 15 residues. V was pared by 2 bases and J by 5 bases, with 3 bases of the junction left unmatched. This CDR3 is CASSQPSGGAETQYF. Written as DNA, the CDR3 is TGTGCCAGCAGCCAACCTAGCGGGGGGGCGGAGACCCAGTACTTC.

The chain joins TRBV5-1 to TRBJ2-1, with D maybe TRBD2 (6 bases). The CDR3 contains 16 residues. V was trimmed by 6 bases and J by 7 bases, leaving 23 bases between them. CDR1 is SGHRS, CDR2 YFSETQ, per germline. The CDR3 DNA reads TGCGCCAGCACCCGGTCAGCGGCGGGGAAACGGAATGAGCAGTTCTTC. Residues: CASTRSAAGKRNEQFF.